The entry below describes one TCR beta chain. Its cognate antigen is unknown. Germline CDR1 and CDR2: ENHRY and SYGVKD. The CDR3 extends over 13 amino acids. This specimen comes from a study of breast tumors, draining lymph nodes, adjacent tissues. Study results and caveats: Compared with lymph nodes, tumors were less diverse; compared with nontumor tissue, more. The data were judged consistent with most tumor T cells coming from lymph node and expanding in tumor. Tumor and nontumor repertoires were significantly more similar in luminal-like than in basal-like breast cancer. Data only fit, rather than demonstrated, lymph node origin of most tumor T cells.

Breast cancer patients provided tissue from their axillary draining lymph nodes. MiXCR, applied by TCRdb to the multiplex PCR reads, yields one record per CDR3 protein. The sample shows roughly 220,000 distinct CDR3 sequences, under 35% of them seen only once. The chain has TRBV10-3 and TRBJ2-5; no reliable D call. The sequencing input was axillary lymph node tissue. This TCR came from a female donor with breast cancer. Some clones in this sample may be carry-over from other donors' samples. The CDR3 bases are TGTGCTAGAGATCCGGCTAGTGTAGAGACCCAGTACTTC. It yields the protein CARDPASVETQYF.